This passage covers 30 T cell receptor beta chains from one sample sequenced in a study of T cell responses to AZD1222 COVID-19 vaccine. Sequencing was performed with immunoSEQ multiplex PCR; in TCRdb, only in-frame clones are kept and a portion is missing. The sample holds 120,000 to 150,000 clones, around 88% seen once. The input for sequencing was peripheral blood, taken on day 0 of AZD1222 vaccination. The source is an adult in good health.

The chain joins TRBV28 to TRBJ2-1, with 10 bases matching TRBD2. The junction had 9 bases not matched to a gene; V was cut back by 6 bases and J by 4 bases. Germline V gives CDR1 MDHEN, CDR2 SYDVKM. The CDR3 spans 16 residues. CDR3 region: CASSQGGLADYNEQFF. DNA of the CDR3: TGTGCCAGCAGCCAGGGAGGACTAGCGGATTACAATGAGCAGTTCTTC.

The V call is TRBV6-2 or TRBV6-3, the J call TRBJ2-2; 7 nucleotides agree with TRBD2. This CDR3 contains 15 residues. CDR1 and CDR2 from the germline V gene are MNHEY and SVGEGT. Unmatched junction bases numbered 10, after V lost 5 bases and J lost 7 bases. The CDR3 DNA is TGTGCCAGCAGTCTAATCCGACTAGCTGACGGGGAGCTGTTTTTT. It is translated as CASSLIRLADGELFF.

V is TRBV27 and J is TRBJ2-3; no clear D. Trimming shortened V by 2 bases and J by 4 bases, and 7 bases separated the two germline ends. Per the germline V gene, CDR1 is MNHEY and CDR2 is SMNVEV (reference sequence). The CDR3 length is 13 residues. CDR3 amino acids: CASSLLPADTQYF. CDR3 nucleotide sequence: TGTGCCAGCAGTTTACTGCCCGCAGATACGCAGTATTTT.

Only a few counts were recorded for this clone. The chain employs TRBV14 and TRBJ2-7; D possibly corresponds to TRBD2 (5 bases). V was pared by 2 bases and J by 6 bases, with 23 bases between. This CDR3 has 17 residues. From germline, CDR1 is SGHDN and CDR2 FVKESK. The DNA of the CDR3 is TGTGCCAGCAGCCAATTTCCCCCCGGGCCGAGGGCTCCCGAGCAGTACTTC. Translated: CASSQFPPGPRAPEQYF.

V and J are TRBV2 and TRBJ2-5, with 9 bases lining up with TRBD1. Germline trimming cut 5 bases from V and 1 base from J; bases unmatched to any gene: 14. CDR1 is SNHLY and CDR2 is FYNNEI in the germline V gene. This CDR3 contains 18 residues. CDR3 amino acids: CASSSYAMGQGVQETQYF. The DNA for the CDR3 is TGTGCCAGCAGTTCATACGCAATGGGACAGGGTGTCCAAGAGACCCAGTACTTC. Combining the CDR3 with reference TRBV2 and TRBJ2-5 gives the whole variable domain EPEVTQTPSHQVTQMGQEVILRCVPISNHLYFYWYRQILGQKVEFLVSFYNNEISEKSEIFDDQFSVERPDGSNFTLKIRSTKLEDSAMYFCASSSYAMGQGVQETQYFGPGTRLLVL.

This clone was seen more than once but under ten times. The chain has TRBV30 and TRBJ1-6, with TRBD1 identical over 9 bases. Germline values: CDR1 GTSNPN, CDR2 SVGIG (reference sequence). The CDR3 has 15 amino acids. The V and J ends lost 2 bases and 7 bases, in that order; junction bases with no gene match: 6. DNA for the CDR3: TGTGCCTGGAGTCAGGGGACAGGGAAAAATTCACCCCTCCACTTT. It encodes CAWSQGTGKNSPLHF.

V is TRBV19 and J is TRBJ2-1; D is uncertain. This CDR3 has 14 amino acids. V was cut by 9 bases and J by 7 bases, with 19 bases left in between. The germline gives CDR1 LNHDA, CDR2 SQIVND (reference sequence). In DNA form, the CDR3 reads TGTGCCAGCTCCCAACTCCCTCATGGGAATGAGCAGTTCTTC. It translates to CASSQLPHGNEQFF. Supplemented by reference TRBV19 and TRBJ2-1, the full variable domain reads DGGITQSPKYLFRKEGQNVTLSCEQNLNHDAMYWYRQDPGQGLRLIYYSQIVNDFQKGDIAEGYSVSREKKESFPLTVTSAQKNPTAFYLCASSQLPHGNEQFFGPGTRLTVL.

This chain uses TRBV6-1 with TRBJ1-3; perhaps TRBD1 as D (6 bases). There are 14 residues in the CDR3. Germline V gives CDR1 MNHNS, CDR2 SASEGT. Trimming took off 2 bases at V and 4 bases at J, with 9 bases between the two ends. The CDR3 nucleotides read TGTGCCAGCAGTGAAACAGGGTTAGGAAACACCATATATTTT. It encodes CASSETGLGNTIYF.

The V call is TRBV6-5, the J call TRBJ1-1, with TRBD1 matching over 7 bases. V was clipped by 9 bases and J by 5 bases; unmatched bases: 9. The CDR3 has 13 residues. Germline V gives CDR1 MNHEY, CDR2 SVGAGI. CDR3 coding DNA: TGTGCCAGGGGGGGACAGAGGCAGACTGAAGCTTTCTTT. Translated, it gives CARGGQRQTEAFF.

Only one count was recorded for this clone. The CDR3 loop reads CASSYPQGRAHTEAFF. For the CDR3, the DNA is TGTGCCAGCAGTTACCCACAGGGTCGGGCTCACACTGAAGCTTTCTTT. The rearrangement links TRBV28 to TRBJ1-1; possibly TRBD1 for D (6 bases). Germline values: CDR1 MDHEN, CDR2 SYDVKM. V lost 4 bases and J lost 3, with 18 bases in between. This CDR3 comprises 16 residues.

The V and J genes are TRBV11-2 and TRBJ2-7; D is possibly TRBD2 (6 bases). Germline lookup yields CDR1 SGHAT and CDR2 FQNNGV. The CDR3 extends over 14 amino acids. Trimming stripped 5 bases from V and 3 bases from J, with 14 bases between. CDR3 protein: CASSPAGRSYEQYF. The CDR3 DNA is TGTGCCAGCAGCCCGGCGGGGAGGAGCTACGAGCAGTACTTC.

In its sample, this clone was seen once. The gene calls are TRBV12-5 and TRBJ1-2; the D gene is possibly TRBD1 (5 bases). V was trimmed by 5 bases and J by 7 bases, leaving 14 bases between them. In germline, CDR1 is LGHNT, CDR2 FRNRAP. CDR3 length equals 13 residues. The CDR3 region has the DNA TGTGCTAGTGGTAACATGACTGGGGGTGGCTACACCTTC. It specifies CASGNMTGGGYTF.

J is TRBJ1-5 and V is TRBV19; weak D call: TRBD1 (6 bases). The CDR3 contains 15 residues. The ends were cut back, 4 bases at V and 0 bases at J, with 10 bases in the middle. Germline V gives CDR1 LNHDA, CDR2 SQIVND (reference sequence). CDR3 amino acids: CASSKDRYSNQPQHF. The CDR3 nucleotides are TGTGCCAGTAGTAAGGACAGATATAGCAATCAGCCCCAGCATTTT.

The rearrangement joins TRBV7-9 to TRBJ1-1; D not resolved. Germline lookup yields CDR1 SEHNR and CDR2 FQNEAQ (reference sequence). This CDR3 contains 15 residues. V lost 0 bases and J lost 2, with 10 bases in between. CDR3 nucleotide sequence: TGTGCCAGCAGCTTAGCGGTGAGCGGAAACACTGAAGCTTTCTTT. Translation gives CASSLAVSGNTEAFF.

Note on this clone: Other DNA sequences of this sample code for an identical CDR3. The CDR3: CASSQDLQGSYGYTF. The CDR3 DNA sequence: TGCGCCAGCAGCCAAGATTTACAGGGGAGTTATGGCTACACCTTC. The chain combines TRBV4-3 with TRBJ1-2; 7 bases agree with TRBD1. The CDR3 loop spans 15 amino acids. Germline CDR1 and CDR2: LGHNA and YSLEER. V lost 0 bases to trimming and J lost 5 bases; unmatched junction nucleotides: 6.

This clone occurred a few times. J is TRBJ1-1 and V is TRBV12-3 or TRBV12-4; no clear D. V was clipped by 1 base and J by 0 bases, with 3 bases between them. The CDR3 is 13 residues long. Here the CDR3 reads CASSLELNTEAFF. The DNA of the CDR3 is TGTGCCAGCAGTTTAGAACTGAACACTGAAGCTTTCTTT.

The gene calls are TRBV6-5 and TRBJ1-3; D is unclear. Germline V gene sequence: CDR1 MNHEY, CDR2 SVGAGI. The length of the CDR3 is 13 residues. V shed 6 bases and J shed 4 bases, with 10 bases lying between them. CDR3 in DNA: TGTGCCAGCAGCCAAAAGCAGGGAAACACCATATATTTT. It translates to CASSQKQGNTIYF.

As concerns this clone: A junction end diverges from the germline sequence, so it may reflect a read error. The chain employs TRBV6-5 and TRBJ2-1; D call uncertain. The CDR3 consists of 11 residues. Germline V gene lookup returns CDR1 MNHEY and CDR2 SVGAGI. The DNA for the CDR3 is TGTGCCAGCAGCCCCTATAATGAGCAGTTCTTC. Protein product: CASSPYNEQFF.

The chain recombines TRBV30 with TRBJ1-1; no definite D call. The CDR3 is made up of 14 amino acids. The germline V gene has CDR1 GTSNPN and CDR2 SVGIG (reference sequence). The V and J ends lost 0 bases and 4 bases respectively, with 12 bases between them. The DNA of the CDR3 is TGTGCCTGGAGTGTATCGGGGTGGCCCACTGAAGCTTTCTTT. Its translation: CAWSVSGWPTEAFF.

The V and J genes are TRBV9 and TRBJ2-2, with D perhaps TRBD1 (5 bases). V lost 3 bases, J lost 1 base, and 13 bases lay in between. The CDR3 sequence is 16 residues long. Germline lookup yields CDR1 SGDLS and CDR2 YYNGEE. Here the CDR3 reads CASSGLGQGNTGELFF. In DNA form, the CDR3 reads TGTGCCAGCAGCGGGCTAGGGCAGGGGAACACCGGGGAGCTGTTTTTT.

This chain uses TRBV28 with TRBJ2-7; 9 bases align to TRBD1. The CDR3 is 14 amino acids. Looked up from germline, CDR1 is MDHEN and CDR2 is SYDVKM. Germline trimming cut 6 bases from V and 1 base from J; bases unmatched to any gene: 4. The CDR3 DNA reads TGTGCCAGCAGAGGACAGGGGCTGTCCTACGAGCAGTACTTC. This encodes CASRGQGLSYEQYF.

This chain uses TRBV28 with TRBJ1-4; D gene unclear. Germline V gene sequence: CDR1 MDHEN, CDR2 SYDVKM. The CDR3 is 13 amino acids. Trimming pared 6 bases from V and 4 bases from J, leaving 9 bases between. CDR3 amino acids: CASSLRINEKLFF. CDR3 nucleotide sequence: TGTGCCAGCAGCCTCAGGATTAATGAAAAACTGTTTTTT. Variable domain in full (rest from reference TRBV28 and TRBJ1-4): DVKVTQSSRYLVKRTGEKVFLECVQDMDHENMFWYRQDPGLGLRLIYFSYDVKMKEKGDIPEGYSVSREKKERFSLILESASTNQTSMYLCASSLRINEKLFFGSGTQLSVL.

The chain couples TRBV12-5 to TRBJ1-4; D is uncertain. Trimming cost V 1 base and J 7 bases, with 13 bases left between them. The germline CDR1 and CDR2 sequences are LGHNT and FRNRAP. The CDR3 is 15 amino acids. CDR3 nucleotides: TGTGCTAGTGGTTTGGGGAGGCGCCCCGGTGAAAAACTGTTTTTT. It encodes CASGLGRRPGEKLFF.

The V gene is TRBV4-3, the J gene TRBJ2-2; 9 nucleotides match TRBD2. The germline V gene encodes CDR1 LGHNA and CDR2 YSLEER. Trimming removed 2 bases from V and 7 bases from J; junction bases left unmatched: 11. The CDR3 is 17 amino acids. The CDR3, as DNA: TGCGCCAGCAGCCAATGGCTAGCGGGAATTATCGGCGGGGAGCTGTTTTTT. It is translated as CASSQWLAGIIGGELFF.

This chain uses TRBV4-2 with TRBJ2-3; 8 bases are shared with TRBD2. Germline V gene sequence: CDR1 LGHNA, CDR2 YNFKEQ. CDR3 size: 18 residues. J lost 2 bases, V lost 0 bases, and 10 bases had no gene match. The CDR3 loop is CASSQDLPGLGNTDTQYF. DNA for the CDR3: TGTGCCAGCAGCCAAGATCTGCCGGGACTAGGAAACACAGATACGCAGTATTTT.

J is TRBJ2-5 and V is TRBV15; D gene uncertain. Germline values: CDR1 LNHNV, CDR2 YYDKDF (reference sequence). The CDR3 has 15 amino acids. Trimming cost V 0 bases and J 1 base, with 9 bases left between them. This CDR3 is CATSRDLAAQETQYF. The CDR3 coding sequence is TGTGCCACCAGCAGAGATTTGGCAGCCCAAGAGACCCAGTACTTC.

This chain links TRBV9 with TRBJ1-1, with TRBD1 matching over 7 bases. Germline CDR1 SGDLS, CDR2 YYNGEE. Losses at the gene ends were 4 bases for V and 5 bases for J; bases not matched to a gene: 8. The CDR3 has 14 residues. The CDR3 loop reads CASSPRQGPTEAFF. The CDR3 DNA is TGTGCCAGCAGCCCCCGACAGGGCCCAACTGAAGCTTTCTTT.

This clone was observed a single time. The J gene is TRBJ1-2, the V gene TRBV7-8; D unclear. Deletions cut 5 bases from V and 10 bases from J, with 17 bases between. CDR3 length: 13 residues. Germline lookup yields CDR1 SGHVS and CDR2 FQNEAQ. The CDR3 DNA reads TGTGCCAGCAGCCAGCAGCCGGGCTCCCACTACACCTTC. Amino acids: CASSQQPGSHYTF.

V usage is TRBV7-3 and J usage is TRBJ1-1; 7 bases fit TRBD1. This CDR3 has 13 amino acids. The V segment lost 4 bases and the J segment 4 bases; nucleotides outside the gene matches: 3. Looked up from germline, CDR1 is SGHTA and CDR2 is FQGTGA. The CDR3 protein is CASSSAGGTEAFF. DNA of the CDR3: TGTGCCAGCAGCTCCGCAGGGGGCACTGAAGCTTTCTTT.

The chain has TRBV28 and TRBJ2-1, with 10 bases that match TRBD2. The CDR3 is 15 residues long. Germline loops: CDR1 MDHEN, CDR2 SYDVKM. V was pared by 5 bases and J by 5 bases, with 6 bases of the junction left unmatched. CDR3 protein: CASSTLAGVNNEQFF. The CDR3 nucleotides are TGTGCCAGCAGTACTCTAGCGGGGGTTAACAATGAGCAGTTCTTC.